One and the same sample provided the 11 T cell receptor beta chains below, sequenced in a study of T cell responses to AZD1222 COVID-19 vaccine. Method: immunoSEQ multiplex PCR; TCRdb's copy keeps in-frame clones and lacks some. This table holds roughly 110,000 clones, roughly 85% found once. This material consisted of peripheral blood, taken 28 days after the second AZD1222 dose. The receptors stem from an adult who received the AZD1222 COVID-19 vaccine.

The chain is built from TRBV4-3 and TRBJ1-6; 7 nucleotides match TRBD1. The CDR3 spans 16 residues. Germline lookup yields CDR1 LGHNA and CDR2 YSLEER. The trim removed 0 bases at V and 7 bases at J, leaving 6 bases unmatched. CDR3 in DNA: TGCGCCAGCAGCCAAGATGGCGACAGGGTCAATTCACCCCTCCACTTT. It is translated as CASSQDGDRVNSPLHF.

CDR3 protein: CASSEVGGNGYTF. CDR3 coding DNA: TGTGCCAGCAGTGAGGTTGGGGGGAATGGCTACACCTTC. The rearrangement uses TRBV2 and TRBJ1-2; D may be TRBD1 (5 bases). Germline CDR1 is SNHLY and CDR2 is FYNNEI. The CDR3 is made up of 13 amino acids. The germline V and J ends were trimmed by 3 bases and 6 bases, with 11 bases remaining between them.

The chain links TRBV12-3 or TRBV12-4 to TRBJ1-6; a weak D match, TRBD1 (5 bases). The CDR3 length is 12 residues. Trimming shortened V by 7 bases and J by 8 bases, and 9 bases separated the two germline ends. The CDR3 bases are TGTGCCAGCACCGGGGCCGATTCACCCCTCCACTTT. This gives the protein CASTGADSPLHF.

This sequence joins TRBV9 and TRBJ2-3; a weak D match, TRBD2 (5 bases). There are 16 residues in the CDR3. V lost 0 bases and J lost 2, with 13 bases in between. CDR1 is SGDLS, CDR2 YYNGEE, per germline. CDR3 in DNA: TGTGCCAGCAGCGTAGGGGCAGCGGAGCACACAGATACGCAGTATTTT. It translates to CASSVGAAEHTDTQYF.

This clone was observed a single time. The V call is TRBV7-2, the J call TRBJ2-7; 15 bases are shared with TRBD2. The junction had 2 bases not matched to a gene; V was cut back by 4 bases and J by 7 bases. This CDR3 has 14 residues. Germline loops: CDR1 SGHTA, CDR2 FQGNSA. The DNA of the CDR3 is TGTGCCAGCAGCTCGGGACTAGCGGGGGGTGAGCAGTACTTC. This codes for CASSSGLAGGEQYF.

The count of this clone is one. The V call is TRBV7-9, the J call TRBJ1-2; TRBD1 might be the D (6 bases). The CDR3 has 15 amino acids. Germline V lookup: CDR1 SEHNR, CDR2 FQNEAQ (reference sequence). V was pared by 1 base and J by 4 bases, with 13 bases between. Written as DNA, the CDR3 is TGTGCCAGCAGCTTAGATGGGGGGCCCGCCTATGGCTACACCTTC. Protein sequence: CASSLDGGPAYGYTF.

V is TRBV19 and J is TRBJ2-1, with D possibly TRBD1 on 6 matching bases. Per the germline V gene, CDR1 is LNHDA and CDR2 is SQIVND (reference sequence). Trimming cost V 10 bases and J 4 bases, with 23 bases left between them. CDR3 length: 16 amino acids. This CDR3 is CATRLSGVRGYNEQFF. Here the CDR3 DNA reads TGTGCCACCAGACTTTCCGGGGTCAGGGGTTACAATGAGCAGTTCTTC.

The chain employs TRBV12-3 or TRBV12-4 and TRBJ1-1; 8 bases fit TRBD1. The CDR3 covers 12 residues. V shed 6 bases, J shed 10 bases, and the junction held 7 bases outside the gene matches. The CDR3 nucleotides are TGTGCCAGCAGGGCAGGGGGCGGTACAGCTTTCTTT. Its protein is CASRAGGGTAFF.

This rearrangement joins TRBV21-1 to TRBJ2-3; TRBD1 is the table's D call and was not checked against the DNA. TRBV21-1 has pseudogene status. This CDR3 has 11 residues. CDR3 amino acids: CASNSQDTQYF. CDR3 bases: TGTGCCAGCAACAGTCAAGATACGCAGTATTTT.

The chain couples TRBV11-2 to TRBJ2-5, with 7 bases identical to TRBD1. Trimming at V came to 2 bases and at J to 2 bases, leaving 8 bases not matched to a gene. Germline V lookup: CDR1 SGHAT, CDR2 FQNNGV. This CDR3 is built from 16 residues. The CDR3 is CASSLCQGVLQETQYF. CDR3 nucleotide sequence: TGTGCCAGCAGCTTATGCCAGGGGGTACTTCAAGAGACCCAGTACTTC.

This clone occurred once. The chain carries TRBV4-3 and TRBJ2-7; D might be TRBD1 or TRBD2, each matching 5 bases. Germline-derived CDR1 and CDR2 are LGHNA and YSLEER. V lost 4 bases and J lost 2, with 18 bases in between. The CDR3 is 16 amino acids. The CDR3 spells CASSLSRSGGAYEQYF. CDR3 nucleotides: TGCGCCAGCAGCCTAAGCAGATCTGGGGGAGCCTACGAGCAGTACTTC.